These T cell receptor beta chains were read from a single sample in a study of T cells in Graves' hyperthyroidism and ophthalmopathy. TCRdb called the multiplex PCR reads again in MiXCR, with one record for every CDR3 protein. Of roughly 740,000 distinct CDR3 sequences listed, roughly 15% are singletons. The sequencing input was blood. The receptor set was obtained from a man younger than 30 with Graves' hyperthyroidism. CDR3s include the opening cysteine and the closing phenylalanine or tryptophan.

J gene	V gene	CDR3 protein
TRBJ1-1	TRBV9	CASSAGGFEAFF
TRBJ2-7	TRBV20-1	CSARDQLAAYEQYF
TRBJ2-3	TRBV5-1	CASSGNIELTQYF
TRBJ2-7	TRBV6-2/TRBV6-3	CASSADISYEQYF
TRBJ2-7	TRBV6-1	CASKPGHYYEQYF
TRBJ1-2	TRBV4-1	CASSQGNQAGYTF
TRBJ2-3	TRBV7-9	CASSSAGGAGTDTQYF
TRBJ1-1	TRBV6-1	CASSTRDNTEAFF
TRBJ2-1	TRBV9	CASSPSPQETMKQFF
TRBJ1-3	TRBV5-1	CASSLGRNSGNTIYF
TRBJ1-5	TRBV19	CASSIGQGRDNQPQHF
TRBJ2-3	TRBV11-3	CASSLDPGEDTQYF
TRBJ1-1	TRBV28	CASSAPDRPNTEAFF
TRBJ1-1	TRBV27	CASRTGRYSEAFF
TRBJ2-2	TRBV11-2	CASSRDSRNTGELFF
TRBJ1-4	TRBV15	CATSFGTGGGEKLFF
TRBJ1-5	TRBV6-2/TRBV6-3	CASSYSQGLSWNQPQHF
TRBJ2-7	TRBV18	CASSPPGTGYLYEQYF
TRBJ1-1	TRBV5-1	CASSKGDGNTEAFF
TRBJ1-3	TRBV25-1	CASSAGYSAGNTIYF
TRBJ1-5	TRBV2	CASSEGRAQHF
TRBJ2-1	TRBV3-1	CASSALPGAGDEQFF
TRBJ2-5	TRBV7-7	CASSEGSGEQTQYF
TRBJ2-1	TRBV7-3	CASSAGLATYNEQFF
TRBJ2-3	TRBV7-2	CASSLPIVWRTSTDTQYF
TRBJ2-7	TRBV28	CASSLFGTSYEQYF
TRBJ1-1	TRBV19	CASEDRGHLTEAFF
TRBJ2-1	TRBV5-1	CTSSPGLRGNEQFF
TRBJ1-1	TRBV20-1	CSAAAPGQGNTEAFF
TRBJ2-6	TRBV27	CASRRGGSGANVLTF
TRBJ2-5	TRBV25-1	CASSSADRETQYF
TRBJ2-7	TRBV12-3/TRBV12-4	CASSFGQGGYKQYF
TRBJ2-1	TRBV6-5	CASSYFPLAGAYNEQFF
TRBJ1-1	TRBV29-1	CSVLGTGGTEAFF
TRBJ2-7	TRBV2	CASSELASYEQYF
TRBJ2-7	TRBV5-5	CASTTSAPSLNEQYF
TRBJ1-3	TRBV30	CAWSVRRGASGNTIYF